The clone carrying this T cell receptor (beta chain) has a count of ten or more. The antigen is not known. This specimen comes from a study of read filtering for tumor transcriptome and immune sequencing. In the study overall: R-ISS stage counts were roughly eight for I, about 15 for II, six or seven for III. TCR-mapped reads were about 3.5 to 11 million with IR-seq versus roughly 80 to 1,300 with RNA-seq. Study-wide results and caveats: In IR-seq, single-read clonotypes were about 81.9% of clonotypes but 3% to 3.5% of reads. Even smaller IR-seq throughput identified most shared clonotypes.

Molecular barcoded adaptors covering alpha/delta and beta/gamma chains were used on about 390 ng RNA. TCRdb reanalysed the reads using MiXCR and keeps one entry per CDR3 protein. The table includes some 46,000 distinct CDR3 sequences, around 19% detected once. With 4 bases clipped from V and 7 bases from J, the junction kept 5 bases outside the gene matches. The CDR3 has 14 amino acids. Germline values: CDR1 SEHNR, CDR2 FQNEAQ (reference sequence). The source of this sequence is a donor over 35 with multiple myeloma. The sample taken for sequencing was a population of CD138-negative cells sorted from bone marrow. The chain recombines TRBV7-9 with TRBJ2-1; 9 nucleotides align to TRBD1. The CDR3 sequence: CASSYRDRVNEQFF. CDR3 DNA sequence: TGTGCCAGCAGCTACCGGGACAGGGTAAATGAGCAGTTCTTC.